The 25 T cell receptor beta chains presented below share a single source sample, sequenced in a study of shared clonotypes between healthy human individuals. In the naive CD8 group, cells lacked CD45RO and were positively selected for CCR7, so terminally differentiated effector memory CD45RA+ cells were left out. Assay used: immunoSEQ multiplex PCR; TCRdb lists only in-frame clones, some missing. The sample shows around 1.9 million clones, about 93% of them seen only once. The specimen sequenced was naive CD8+ T cells from PBMCs. All receptors come from a young man in good health. Some clones in this sample may be carry-over from other donors' samples.

This clone was counted a single time. The rearrangement links TRBV7-9 to TRBJ2-3, with 10 bases lining up with TRBD2. The CDR3 length is 16 residues. Trimming cost V 3 bases and J 4 bases; bases outside gene matches: 7. The germline CDR1 and CDR2 sequences are SEHNR and FQNEAQ (reference sequence). The CDR3 reads CASSLELAGSADTQYF. CDR3 DNA: TGTGCCAGCAGCTTGGAACTAGCGGGAAGCGCAGATACGCAGTATTTT.

This clone was seen just once. The chain combines TRBV29-1 with TRBJ1-4; no firm D call. V lost 4 bases, J lost 6 bases, and 9 bases lay in between. The germline CDR1 and CDR2 sequences are SQVTM and ANQGSEA. This CDR3 contains 12 residues. This chain's CDR3 is CSVVEGDEKLFF. In nucleotides, the CDR3 is TGCAGCGTTGTCGAGGGAGATGAAAAACTGTTTTTT.

V is TRBV6-1 and J is TRBJ1-4; D uncertain. V was trimmed by 3 bases and J by 7 bases, leaving 12 bases between them. The CDR3 sequence is 14 residues long. Germline V CDR1 and CDR2: MNHNS, SASEGT. The CDR3 sequence is CASSDQAGGEKLFF. The DNA of the CDR3 is TGTGCCAGCAGTGATCAGGCTGGAGGTGAAAAACTGTTTTTT.

The chain carries TRBV11-3 and TRBJ2-3; 8 nucleotides align to TRBD2. V was pared by 1 base and J by 6 bases, with 15 bases of the junction left unmatched. The CDR3 is made up of 18 amino acids. CDR1 is SGHNT, CDR2 YENEEA, per germline. CDR3 loop: CASSLGGTGLGLGDTQYF. The CDR3, as DNA: TGTGCCAGCAGCTTAGGGGGCACGGGACTAGGGCTCGGGGATACGCAGTATTTT.

V usage is TRBV7-9 and J usage is TRBJ2-5, with unresolved D. V lost 5 bases, J lost 9 bases, and 16 bases lay in between. There are 13 residues in the CDR3. CDR1 and CDR2 (germline): SEHNR, FQNEAQ (reference sequence). CDR3 coding DNA: TGTGCCAGCAGCCCCCACGGGTTTGAGCCCCAGTACTTC. Amino acids: CASSPHGFEPQYF. The whole variable domain, remainder taken from reference TRBV7-9 and TRBJ2-5, is DTGVSQNPRHKITKRGQNVTFRCDPISEHNRLYWYRQTLGQGPEFLTYFQNEAQLEKSRLLSDRFSAERPKGSFSTLEIQRTEQGDSAMYLCASSPHGFEPQYFGPGTRLLVL.

The rearrangement joins TRBV19 to TRBJ1-5; tentatively, D is TRBD1 (5 bases). The CDR3 consists of 17 residues. In germline, CDR1 is LNHDA, CDR2 SQIVND (reference sequence). The V and J ends lost 4 bases and 0 bases respectively, with 16 bases between them. The CDR3 DNA reads TGTGCCAGTAGTACCCCATCGGCAGGGTATAGCAATCAGCCCCAGCATTTT. Amino acid sequence: CASSTPSAGYSNQPQHF.

This chain links TRBV5-1 with TRBJ2-1; D is unresolved. The CDR3 length is 13 residues. V was shortened by 3 bases and J by 16 bases, with 20 bases between the two germline ends. Germline lookup yields CDR1 SGHRS and CDR2 YFSETQ. This CDR3 is CASSSTASRLVFF. CDR3 coding DNA: TGCGCCAGCAGCTCTACGGCTAGTAGATTGGTATTCTTC.

The genes are TRBV5-6 and TRBJ2-5; the D is unclear. The CDR3 length is 12 residues. Trimming cost V 5 bases and J 5 bases, with 10 bases left between them. CDR1 and CDR2 (germline): SGHDT, YYEEEE. As DNA, the CDR3 is TGTGCCAGCAGTTCAGGCTGGGAGACCCAGTACTTC. Its translation: CASSSGWETQYF.

The chain carries TRBV5-6 and TRBJ2-7, with no clear D. Germline V gives CDR1 SGHDT, CDR2 YYEEEE. V was clipped by 0 bases and J by 0 bases, with 7 bases between them. The length of the CDR3 is 14 residues. The CDR3 DNA is TGTGCCAGCAGCTTGGGGCACCTCTCCTACGAGCAGTACTTC. Residues: CASSLGHLSYEQYF.

The J gene is TRBJ2-7, the V gene TRBV4-3; D ambiguous. Germline lookup yields CDR1 LGHNA and CDR2 YSLEER. V was shortened by 3 bases and J by 1 base, with 10 bases between the two germline ends. This CDR3 contains 14 residues. The CDR3 loop reads CASSQGIRSYEQYF. In DNA, the CDR3 is TGCGCCAGCAGCCAGGGCATTAGATCCTACGAGCAGTACTTC.

Here the CDR3 reads CASSVKGDNEQFF. The DNA of the CDR3 is TGTGCCAGCAGCGTTAAGGGGGACAATGAGCAGTTCTTC. V usage is TRBV9 and J usage is TRBJ2-1; TRBD1 is a possible D gene (6 bases). The CDR3 consists of 13 residues. The germline V gene has CDR1 SGDLS and CDR2 YYNGEE. V was trimmed by 2 bases and J by 5 bases, leaving 8 bases between them.

The chain links TRBV7-2 to TRBJ2-7; no definite D call. This CDR3 is built from 13 residues. The V and J ends lost 5 bases and 4 bases respectively, with 12 bases between them. The V gene's germline CDR1 is SGHTA and CDR2 FQGNSA. CDR3 bases: TGTGCCAGCAGCAGTAGGACCTCTTACGAGCAGTACTTC. Its translation is CASSSRTSYEQYF.

The V call is TRBV28, the J call TRBJ2-5, with D perhaps TRBD1 (5 bases). With 6 bases removed from V and 5 bases from J, the gap between germline ends came to 10 bases. Germline values: CDR1 MDHEN, CDR2 SYDVKM. The CDR3 loop spans 12 amino acids. The CDR3 sequence is CASSPYRETQYF. In DNA form, the CDR3 reads TGTGCCAGCAGCCCATACAGGGAGACCCAGTACTTC.

V and J are TRBV7-3 and TRBJ2-1; 14 bases match TRBD2. V lost 0 bases to trimming and J lost 6 bases; unmatched junction nucleotides: 13. Germline CDR1 SGHTA, CDR2 FQGTGA. This CDR3 contains 20 residues. CDR3 bases: TGTGCCAGCAGCTTAACTGGGACTAGCGGGAGAGGGACTGGAGGCAATGAGCAGTTCTTC. As protein: CASSLTGTSGRGTGGNEQFF.

The genes are TRBV7-9 and TRBJ2-1, with 10 bases identical to TRBD2. The germline CDR1 and CDR2 sequences are SEHNR and FQNEAQ (reference sequence). The V gene end was trimmed by 2 bases and the J gene end by 9 bases; junction bases not matched to a gene: 10. CDR3 size: 16 residues. CDR3 protein: CASSLSLAGLIGEQFF. The CDR3 DNA sequence: TGTGCCAGCAGCTTATCACTAGCGGGACTAATTGGTGAGCAGTTCTTC.

This chain connects TRBV6-1 to TRBJ1-1; D remains unclear. This CDR3 spans 16 amino acids. Trimming cost V 2 bases and J 1 base, with 14 bases left between them. Germline CDR1 and CDR2: MNHNS and SASEGT. CDR3 DNA sequence: TGTGCCAGCAGTGAATTCGCAGAGCGATCGAACACTGAAGCTTTCTTT. Its translation: CASSEFAERSNTEAFF.

The V and J genes are TRBV7-9 and TRBJ1-2, with D maybe TRBD1 (5 bases). The CDR3 is 12 amino acids. CDR1 and CDR2 (germline): SEHNR, FQNEAQ (reference sequence). The germline V and J ends were trimmed by 5 bases and 11 bases, with 15 bases remaining between them. CDR3 in amino acids: CASSPQGAKYTF. Written as DNA, the CDR3 is TGTGCCAGCAGCCCCCAGGGTGCTAAATACACCTTC. Full variable domain (rest looked up from reference TRBV7-9 and TRBJ1-2): DTGVSQNPRHKITKRGQNVTFRCDPISEHNRLYWYRQTLGQGPEFLTYFQNEAQLEKSRLLSDRFSAERPKGSFSTLEIQRTEQGDSAMYLCASSPQGAKYTFGSGTRLTVV.

The V gene is TRBV28, the J gene TRBJ2-5; 8 bases are shared with TRBD2. The CDR3 consists of 16 residues. Trimming removed 5 bases from V and 6 bases from J; junction bases left unmatched: 14. CDR1 and CDR2 (germline): MDHEN, SYDVKM. The CDR3 spells CASSPPGLVPLQTQYF. In DNA, the CDR3 is TGTGCCAGCAGTCCTCCGGGACTAGTTCCCTTGCAGACCCAGTACTTC.

V is TRBV6-5 and J is TRBJ2-1; no reliable D call. The CDR3 is 12 residues long. Germline V gene lookup returns CDR1 MNHEY and CDR2 SVGAGI. V was trimmed by 5 bases and J by 5 bases, leaving 7 bases between them. CDR3 loop: CASSAPDNEQFF. DNA of the CDR3: TGTGCCAGCAGTGCGCCGGACAATGAGCAGTTCTTC.

V usage is TRBV7-9 and J usage is TRBJ2-2; 7 bases match TRBD1. The CDR3 covers 16 residues. Germline V gives CDR1 SEHNR, CDR2 FQNEAQ (reference sequence). Trimming took 1 base from V and 2 from J; bases not matched to a gene: 4. The CDR3 nucleotides read TGTGCCAGCAGCTTAGATGGGACAGTAAACACCGGGGAGCTGTTTTTT. It specifies CASSLDGTVNTGELFF.

The chain links TRBV5-6 to TRBJ2-3; 14 bases fit TRBD2. The CDR3 consists of 17 residues. Trimming at V came to 1 base and at J to 4 bases, leaving 5 bases not matched to a gene. Germline loops: CDR1 SGHDT, CDR2 YYEEEE. CDR3 sequence: CASSLRLAGGVADTQYF. The CDR3 DNA reads as TGTGCCAGCAGCTTGAGACTAGCGGGAGGGGTAGCAGATACGCAGTATTTT.

This clone was counted only a few times. This chain uses TRBV25-1 with TRBJ1-1, with D maybe TRBD1 (5 bases). The V gene lost 8 bases and the J gene lost 6 bases, with 10 bases spanning the gap. The germline CDR1 and CDR2 sequences are MGHDK and SYGVNS. CDR3 size: 11 residues. The CDR3 loop is CASDSGSEAFF. In DNA, the CDR3 is TGTGCCAGCGATTCAGGGTCTGAAGCTTTCTTT.

The chain has TRBV7-3 and TRBJ2-3, with 8 positions matching TRBD1. Trimming at V came to 5 bases and at J to 5 bases, leaving 12 bases not matched to a gene. Per the germline V gene, CDR1 is SGHTA and CDR2 is FQGTGA. This CDR3 spans 16 amino acids. In DNA, the CDR3 is TGTGCCAGCAGCGAACGACAGGGGACTCATAGAGATACGCAGTATTTT. Translation: CASSERQGTHRDTQYF. Together with reference TRBV7-3 and TRBJ2-3, the CDR3 gives the full variable domain: GAGVSQTPSNKVTEKGKYVELRCDPISGHTALYWYRQSLGQGPEFLIYFQGTGAADDSGLPNDRFFAVRPEGSVSTLKIQRTERGDSAVYLCASSERQGTHRDTQYFGPGTRLTVL.

As DNA, the CDR3 is TGTGCCAGCAGCCCCCGGGGACTTGCGAGGGAGACCCAGTACTTC. It codes for CASSPRGLARETQYF. The J gene is TRBJ2-5, the V gene TRBV9, with a tentative D call TRBD2 (6 bases). This CDR3 region has 15 residues. Trimming left V 4 bases short and J 5 bases short, with 18 bases between. The germline V gene encodes CDR1 SGDLS and CDR2 YYNGEE.

V gene TRBV19 combines with J gene TRBJ2-7, with D tentatively TRBD1 (5 bases). V lost 5 bases, J lost 3 bases, and 26 bases lay in between. The CDR3 runs 18 residues. The V gene's germline CDR1 is LNHDA and CDR2 SQIVND (reference sequence). This CDR3 reads CASSSTPPEQRRGYEQYF. For the CDR3, the DNA is TGTGCCAGTAGTTCGACCCCGCCGGAACAGAGAAGGGGCTACGAGCAGTACTTC.